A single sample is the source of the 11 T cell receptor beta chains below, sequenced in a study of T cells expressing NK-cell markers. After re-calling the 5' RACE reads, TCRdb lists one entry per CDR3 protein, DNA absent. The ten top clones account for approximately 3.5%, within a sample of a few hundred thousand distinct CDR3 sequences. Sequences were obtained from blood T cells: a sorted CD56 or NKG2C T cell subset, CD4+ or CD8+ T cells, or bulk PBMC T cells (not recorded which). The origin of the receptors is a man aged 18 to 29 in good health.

CDR3 region: CASSYETYSDSTDTQYF. The chain has TRBV6-2 or TRBV6-3 and TRBJ2-3. This CDR3 has 17 amino acids. From germline, CDR1 is MNHEY and CDR2 SVGEGT.

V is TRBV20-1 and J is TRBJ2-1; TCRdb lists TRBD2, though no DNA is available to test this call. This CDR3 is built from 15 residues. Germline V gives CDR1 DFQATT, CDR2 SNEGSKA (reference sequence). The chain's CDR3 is CSASLIAGSYNEQFF.

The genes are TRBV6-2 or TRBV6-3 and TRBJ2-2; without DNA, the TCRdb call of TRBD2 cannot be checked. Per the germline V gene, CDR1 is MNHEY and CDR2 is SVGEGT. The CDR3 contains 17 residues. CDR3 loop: CASSSLRREGATGELFF.

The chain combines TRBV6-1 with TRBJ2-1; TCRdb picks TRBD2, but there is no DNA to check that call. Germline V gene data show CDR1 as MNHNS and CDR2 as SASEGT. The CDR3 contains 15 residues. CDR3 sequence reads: CASSLLTSGRGEQFF.

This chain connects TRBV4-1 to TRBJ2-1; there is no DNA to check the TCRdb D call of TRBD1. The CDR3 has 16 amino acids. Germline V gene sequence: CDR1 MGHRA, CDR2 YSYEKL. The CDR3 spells CASSKPGTHSYNEQFF.

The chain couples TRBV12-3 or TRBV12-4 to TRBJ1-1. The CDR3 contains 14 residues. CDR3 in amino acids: CASSFSGRDTEAFF.

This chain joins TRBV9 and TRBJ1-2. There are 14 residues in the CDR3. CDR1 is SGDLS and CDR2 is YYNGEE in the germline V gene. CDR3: CASSVRDAWYGYTF. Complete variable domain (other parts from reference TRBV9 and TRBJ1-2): DSGVTQTPKHLITATGQRVTLRCSPRSGDLSVYWYQQSLDQGLQFLIQYYNGEERAKGNILERFSAQQFPDLHSELNLSSLELGDSALYFCASSVRDAWYGYTFGSGTRLTVV.

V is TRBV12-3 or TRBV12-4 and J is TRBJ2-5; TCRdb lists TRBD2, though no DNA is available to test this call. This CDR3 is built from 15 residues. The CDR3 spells CASSSATSGQETQYF.

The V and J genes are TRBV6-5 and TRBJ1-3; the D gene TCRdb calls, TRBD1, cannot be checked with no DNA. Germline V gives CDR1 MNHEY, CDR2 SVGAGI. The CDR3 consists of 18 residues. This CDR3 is CASSYSYRLGDPGNTIYF.

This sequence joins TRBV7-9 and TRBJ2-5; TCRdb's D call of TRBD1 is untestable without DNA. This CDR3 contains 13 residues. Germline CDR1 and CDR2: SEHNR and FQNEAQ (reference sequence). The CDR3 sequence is CASTLRPQETQYF.

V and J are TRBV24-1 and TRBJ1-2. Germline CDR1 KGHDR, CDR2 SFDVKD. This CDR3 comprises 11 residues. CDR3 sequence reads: CATSDEGRYTF.